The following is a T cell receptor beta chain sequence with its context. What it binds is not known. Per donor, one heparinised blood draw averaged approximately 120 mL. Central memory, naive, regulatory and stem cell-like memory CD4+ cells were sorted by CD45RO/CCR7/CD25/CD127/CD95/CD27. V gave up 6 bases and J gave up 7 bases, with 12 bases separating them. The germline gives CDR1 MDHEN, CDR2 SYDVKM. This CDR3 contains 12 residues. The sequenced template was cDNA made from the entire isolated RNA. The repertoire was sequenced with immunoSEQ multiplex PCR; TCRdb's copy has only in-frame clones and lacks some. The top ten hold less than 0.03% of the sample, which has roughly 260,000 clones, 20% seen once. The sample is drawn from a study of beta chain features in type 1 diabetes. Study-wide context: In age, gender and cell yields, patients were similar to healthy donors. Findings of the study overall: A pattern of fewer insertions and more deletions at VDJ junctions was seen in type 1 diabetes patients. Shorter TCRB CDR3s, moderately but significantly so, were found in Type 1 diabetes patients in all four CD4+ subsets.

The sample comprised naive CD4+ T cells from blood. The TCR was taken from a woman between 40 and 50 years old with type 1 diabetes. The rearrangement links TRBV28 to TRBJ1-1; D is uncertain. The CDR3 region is CASRSPGFEAFF. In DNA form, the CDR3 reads TGTGCCAGCAGATCTCCGGGATTTGAAGCTTTCTTT.